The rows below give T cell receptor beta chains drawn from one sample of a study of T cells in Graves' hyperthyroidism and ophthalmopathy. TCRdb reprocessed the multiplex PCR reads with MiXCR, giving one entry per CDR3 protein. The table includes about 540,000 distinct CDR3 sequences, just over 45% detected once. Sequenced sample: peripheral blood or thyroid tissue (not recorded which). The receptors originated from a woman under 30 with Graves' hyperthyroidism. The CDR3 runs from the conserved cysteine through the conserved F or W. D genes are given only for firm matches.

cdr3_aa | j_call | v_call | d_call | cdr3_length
CASSLFPGGLNTEAFF | TRBJ1-1 | TRBV7-6 | TRBD1 | 16
CASCSDTIQETQYF | TRBJ2-5 | TRBV7-8 | . | 14
CASSLRTGGVGKTEAFF | TRBJ1-1 | TRBV7-8 | TRBD1 | 17
CASRTGTGNSPLHF | TRBJ1-6 | TRBV2 | TRBD1 | 14
CASSEARPDEKLFF | TRBJ1-4 | TRBV10-2 | . | 14
CAISDPGGARTGELFF | TRBJ2-2 | TRBV10-3 | TRBD2 | 16
CATAGSSGRKTQYF | TRBJ2-5 | TRBV24-1 | TRBD2 | 14
CASSPAGSTEAFF | TRBJ1-1 | TRBV7-9 | . | 13
CASSPRSSGVNTGELFF | TRBJ2-2 | TRBV9 | TRBD2 | 17
CASSQAEVSYEQYF | TRBJ2-7 | TRBV4-1 | . | 14
CASSLGQGIPEAFF | TRBJ1-1 | TRBV7-8 | TRBD1 | 14
CSVSPGTAAELFF | TRBJ2-2 | TRBV29-1 | TRBD1 | 13
CASSLEAGYHQPQHF | TRBJ1-5 | TRBV7-9 | . | 15
CASSTLDRGQNTEAFF | TRBJ1-1 | TRBV19 | TRBD1 | 16
CASSRLAGGPTEQYF | TRBJ2-7 | TRBV14 | TRBD2 | 15
CASSPPREAQETQYF | TRBJ2-5 | TRBV13 | TRBD2 | 15
CASSSDPGKETQYF | TRBJ2-5 | TRBV11-1 | . | 14
CASRFGGQGWSQHF | TRBJ1-5 | TRBV2 | TRBD1 | 14
CATSRGRFSGANVLTF | TRBJ2-6 | TRBV15 | . | 16
CNADGLNTEAFF | TRBJ1-1 | TRBV20-1 | . | 12
CSGGGPNTEAFF | TRBJ1-1 | TRBV29-1 | . | 12
CATRDLRQGQPQHF | TRBJ1-5 | TRBV15 | . | 14
CATSRLPTSNYGYTF | TRBJ1-2 | TRBV19 | . | 15